This T cell receptor (beta chain) was captured in a study of T cell responses to AZD1222 COVID-19 vaccine (dated by TCRdb to the early 2020s). About the study as a whole: A total of 233 trial participants underwent TCR sequencing, of whom 200 to 220 received two doses of AZD1222 and around 25 received two doses of the MenACWY control vaccine. Trial participants were enrolled by age into subgroups of 18-55, 56-69 and 70-plus years, and roughly 150, 30 and 60 TCR-sequenced participants, respectively, were included in these subgroups.

The CDR3 holds 15 amino acids from the cysteine to the phenylalanine. Solely the CDR3 DNA is kept, with 45 bases framed from the first base. Here V drops 4 bases and J drops 4 bases, and the junction holds 6 bases not matched to any gene. Sequences MDHEN (CDR1) and SYDVKM (CDR2) are obtained from the germline V gene. The CDR3 regions of human TCRbeta chains were subjected to immunosequencing. As for the authors' bioinformatics: Repertoire TCRs were checked for matches against a reference library of SARS-CoV-2-specific TCRs that had been generated using the MIRA antigen-specificity platform. Breadth was defined as the fraction of unique TCRs that were SARS-CoV-2-associated, and depth was defined as the fraction of total T cells that were SARS-CoV-2-associated. Using the MIRA data, each spike-specific TCR was assigned both to the spike region to which the TCR was reactive and to a CD4 or CD8 class. Log10-transformed breadth and depth values were compared by one-way ANOVA with Sidak's multiple comparisons tests. TCRdb stores this immuneACCESS table with in-frame sequences only. Part of the clones is absent; in the studies checked, under half of the shortfall reflects unresolved V genes, and no reason is known for the rest. That table gives V, J and clone size, and the DNA gave D and trimming. Counted in this sample were 200,000 to 250,000 clones; about 95% of them appeared once. About 1.5% of the sample comes from the top ten.

The sample's time point label, in plain terms: about 28 days (+/-7) after the second vaccine dose. What this sample's treatment or condition label stands for: meningococcal conjugate vaccine given as trial control. Vaccinee samples were obtained from the UK trials COV001 and COV002, which included a single-blind randomized controlled phase 2/3 trial of AZD1222 (ChAdOx1 nCoV-19) in healthy adults. Trial participant PBMC samples were collected at day 0 and day 28 after the second dose for TCRbeta chain sequencing. Overall results and qualifications from the work: Participants were mostly white British, with more females than males. The authors suggested clonal diversity may have been underestimated. Nearly half of unique spike-specific TCRs reportedly recognized epitopes outside regions mutated in the B.1.351 and B.1.1.7 variants. Conclusions about previously exposed vaccinees are limited because only a handful of AZD1222 recipients were SARS-CoV-2 seropositive at baseline. After two AZD1222 doses, spike-specific TCR breadth and depth were significantly higher than at day 0 and than in MenACWY recipients. In the small 56-69-year group, the increase in depth fell short of significance, most likely because of low power. The whole spike protein was spanned by vaccine-associated CD4 TCRs, and dominant responses were seen in regions 160-218 and 743-854. Because no day 14 peak-response samples were available, the repertoires could be characterized only after the peak T cell response.

Regarding this clone: The target of this receptor is not known. No base-level quality is on record; no much larger clone is a single base apart.

The chain is made from TRBV28 and TRBJ1-2; the junction holds 10 bases that match TRBD1. The TCR originated in an adult who received the MenACWY meningococcal vaccine as a control. This specimen consisted of peripheral blood, obtained 28 days after the second dose of the MenACWY control vaccine. The bases are TGTGCCAGCAGTTCAGGACAGGGGGGAGGCTATGGCTACACCTTC. The translation is CASSSGQGGGYGYTF.